The 23 T cell receptor beta chains below come from one sample, sequenced in a study of blood T cell repertoires in COVID-19. This table comes from immunoSEQ multiplex PCR, and its TCRdb copy is limited to in-frame clones, with some not included. The sample includes 150,000 to 200,000 clones, about 90% of them seen just once. Sequencing was done on a sample of PBMCs or T cells enriched from blood (not recorded which). Receptors were obtained from a woman aged 18-29 years who had recovered from COVID-19.

The chain links TRBV28 to TRBJ1-2; 9 bases match TRBD1. The CDR3 consists of 14 residues. Germline loops: CDR1 MDHEN, CDR2 SYDVKM. Trimming cost V 5 bases and J 3 bases; bases outside gene matches: 4. Written as DNA, the CDR3 is TGTGCCAGCAGTGGGGACAGGGACTACTATGGCTACACCTTC. Protein sequence: CASSGDRDYYGYTF.

The rearrangement links TRBV28 to TRBJ2-5, with D perhaps matching TRBD1 (5 bases). V was cut by 3 bases and J by 4 bases, with 24 bases left in between. The CDR3 runs to 18 residues. The germline V gene has CDR1 MDHEN and CDR2 SYDVKM. CDR3 residues: CASSFGFRQPRRLETQYF. The CDR3 DNA reads TGTGCCAGCAGTTTTGGGTTTAGACAGCCTCGTAGACTAGAGACCCAGTACTTC. The whole variable domain, filled in from reference TRBV28 and TRBJ2-5, reads DVKVTQSSRYLVKRTGEKVFLECVQDMDHENMFWYRQDPGLGLRLIYFSYDVKMKEKGDIPEGYSVSREKKERFSLILESASTNQTSMYLCASSFGFRQPRRLETQYFGPGTRLLVL.

This clone has more than one count but fewer than ten. The rearrangement links TRBV5-6 to TRBJ2-7, with 10 bases identical to TRBD2. The CDR3 loop spans 15 amino acids. The trim removed 0 bases at V and 2 bases at J, leaving 2 bases unmatched. CDR1 SGHDT and CDR2 YYEEEE come from the germline V gene. The CDR3 DNA sequence: TGTGCCAGCAGCTTGGCTAGCGGGAGCCCCTACGAGCAGTACTTC. Translating it yields CASSLASGSPYEQYF.

The J gene is TRBJ2-5, the V gene TRBV28; TRBD1 matches 10 bases. This CDR3 is built from 14 residues. CDR1 MDHEN and CDR2 SYDVKM come from the germline V gene. Unmatched junction bases numbered 5, after V lost 5 bases and J lost 5 bases. CDR3: CASSTGTGEETQYF. The DNA of the CDR3 is TGTGCCAGCAGTACCGGGACAGGGGAGGAGACCCAGTACTTC.

This clone was seen more than once but under ten times. This chain uses TRBV10-3 with TRBJ1-2, with TRBD1 matching over 8 bases. The CDR3 has 13 residues. CDR1 ENHRY and CDR2 SYGVKD come from the germline V gene. Losses at the gene ends were 10 bases for V and 7 bases for J; bases not matched to a gene: 11. The CDR3 DNA follows: TGTGCCACCGGACAGGGTTTTCTCGGTGGCTACACCTTC. Amino acids: CATGQGFLGGYTF.

The chain links TRBV4-2 to TRBJ2-7, with 8 bases that match TRBD2. J lost 4 bases, V lost 2 bases, and 7 bases had no gene match. Germline-derived CDR1 and CDR2 are LGHNA and YNFKEQ. The CDR3 runs 15 residues. CDR3 nucleotide sequence: TGTGCCAGCAGCCAATACGCTAGCGGGCCTTACGAGCAGTACTTC. This codes for CASSQYASGPYEQYF.

This clone was found once. This rearrangement joins TRBV5-1 to TRBJ1-1, with a tentative D call TRBD1 (6 bases). Per germline, CDR1 SGHRS and CDR2 YFSETQ. The CDR3 is 13 residues long. V was trimmed by 4 bases and J by 2 bases, leaving 9 bases between them. The CDR3 nucleotides are TGCGCCAGCAGCCCACAGGGAAACACTGAAGCTTTCTTT. Residues: CASSPQGNTEAFF.

The chain recombines TRBV7-8 with TRBJ1-3; D unclear. The germline V gene has CDR1 SGHVS and CDR2 FQNEAQ. CDR3 size: 18 residues. V lost 0 bases and J lost 0, with 15 bases in between. CDR3 coding DNA: TGTGCCAGCAGCTTAGCTAGTCGCGGCGGATACTCTGGAAACACCATATATTTT. Translating it yields CASSLASRGGYSGNTIYF.

This sequence joins TRBV10-3 and TRBJ2-1; D ambiguous. The CDR3 covers 12 residues. V was shortened by 6 bases and J by 8 bases, with 11 bases between the two germline ends. Germline CDR1 reads ENHRY; CDR2 reads SYGVKD. The CDR3 bases are TGTGCCATCAGGTCCGCTGGAGATGAGCAGTTCTTC. Amino acid sequence: CAIRSAGDEQFF.

The chain carries TRBV6-1 and TRBJ2-7; D remains ambiguous. The CDR3 has 15 amino acids. V was pared by 5 bases and J by 2 bases, with 16 bases between. Per the germline V gene, CDR1 is MNHNS and CDR2 is SASEGT. The CDR3 nucleotides are TGTGCCAGCAGTCAAGACTCCGTTGGTACCTACGAGCAGTACTTC. Residues: CASSQDSVGTYEQYF.

V usage is TRBV25-1 and J usage is TRBJ2-3; the match to TRBD2 covers 11 bases. Germline V CDR1 and CDR2: MGHDK, SYGVNS. The CDR3 covers 14 residues. The V gene end was trimmed by 3 bases and the J gene end by 14 bases; junction bases not matched to a gene: 10. The CDR3 nucleotides are TGTGCCAGCAGTGAGCCCTTAGCGGGGGGGCCTCTGTATTTT. The encoded protein is CASSEPLAGGPLYF.

The chain employs TRBV2 and TRBJ1-6, with D possibly being TRBD1 (6 bases). Germline CDR1 and CDR2: SNHLY and FYNNEI. The CDR3 totals 14 residues. CDR3 nucleotides: TGTGTCGTTCCCAGGGACACTTATAATTCACCCCTCCACTTT. Translating gives CVVPRDTYNSPLHF. The variable domain in full, completed from reference TRBV2 and TRBJ1-6, reads EPEVTQTPSHQVTQMGQEVILRCVPISNHLYFYWYRQILGQKVEFLVSFYNNEISEKSEIFDDQFSVERPDGSNFTLKIRSTKLEDSAMYFCVVPRDTYNSPLHFGNGTRLTVT.

This chain links TRBV18 with TRBJ1-5; tentatively, D is TRBD1 (6 bases). This CDR3 contains 15 residues. Germline V gives CDR1 KGHSH, CDR2 LQKENI. V gave up 6 bases and J gave up 5 bases, with 17 bases separating them. The CDR3 is CASSPTGLGDQPQHF. Here the CDR3 DNA reads TGTGCCAGCTCCCCCACAGGGCTCGGGGATCAGCCCCAGCATTTT.

This clone appeared once. The rearrangement uses TRBV5-4 and TRBJ2-7; D ambiguous. The length of the CDR3 is 14 residues. The germline CDR1 and CDR2 sequences are SGHNT and YYREEE (reference sequence). Trimming left V 0 bases short and J 2 bases short, with 9 bases between. In DNA, the CDR3 is TGTGCCAGCAGCTTGGTTGGTAGCACCTACGAGCAGTACTTC. Protein sequence: CASSLVGSTYEQYF. Based on the CDR3 plus reference TRBV5-4 and TRBJ2-7, the full variable domain is ETGVTQSPTHLIKTRGQQVTLRCSSQSGHNTVSWYQQALGQGPQFIFQYYREEENGRGNFPPRFSGLQFPNYSSELNVNALELDDSALYLCASSLVGSTYEQYFGPGTRLTVT.

The CDR3 coding sequence is TGTGCCAGCTCACCTATTTCGGTTCATATCACTAATGAAAAACTGTTTTTT. Encoded protein: CASSPISVHITNEKLFF. The chain uses TRBV18 and TRBJ1-4; D is unresolved. V was cut by 3 bases and J by 2 bases, with 16 bases left in between. This CDR3 region has 17 residues. The germline V gene encodes CDR1 KGHSH and CDR2 LQKENI.

The chain carries TRBV6-6 and TRBJ2-2, with D hard to call. Trimming shortened V by 11 bases and J by 7 bases, and 14 bases separated the two germline ends. The CDR3 covers 12 residues. Germline V CDR1 and CDR2: MNHNY, SVGAGI (reference sequence). The CDR3: CAVTESLGELFF. DNA for the CDR3: TGTGCCGTCACAGAGTCGCTCGGGGAGCTGTTTTTT.

This rearrangement joins TRBV7-6 to TRBJ2-5, with 7 bases identical to TRBD1. V lost 2 bases, J lost 2 bases, and 5 bases stayed unmatched. Germline-derived CDR1 and CDR2 are SGHVS and FNYEAQ. This CDR3 region has 15 residues. CDR3 in amino acids: CASSLYRGAQETQYF. As DNA, the CDR3 is TGTGCCAGCAGCTTATACAGGGGAGCTCAAGAGACCCAGTACTTC.

CDR3 coding DNA: TGCGCCAGCAGCCAAGACGAACCGGGGTACGGAGGGTCACCCCTCCACTTT. This gives the protein CASSQDEPGYGGSPLHF. J is TRBJ1-6 and V is TRBV4-1; no definite D call. The CDR3 extends over 17 amino acids. Germline V gene data show CDR1 as MGHRA and CDR2 as YSYEKL. Between the trimmed V and J ends, which lost 0 bases and 10 bases, there was a span of 19 bases.

The chain carries TRBV9 and TRBJ2-2; D gene ambiguous. V shed 0 bases and J shed 6 bases, with 9 bases lying between them. CDR1 SGDLS and CDR2 YYNGEE come from the germline V gene. There are 14 residues in the CDR3. The CDR3 sequence: CASSVASGAGELFF. CDR3 nucleotide sequence: TGTGCCAGCAGCGTAGCCTCGGGTGCCGGGGAGCTGTTTTTT.

V usage is TRBV21-1 and J usage is TRBJ1-5; the DNA was not used to check the table's D call, TRBD1. TRBV21-1 is designated a pseudogene. This CDR3 is built from 17 residues. The CDR3 DNA reads TGTGCCAGCAGCAACTCCGGGACAGGGTTGAGCAATCAGCCCCAGCATTTT. It yields the protein CASSNSGTGLSNQPQHF.

The rearrangement joins TRBV7-8 to TRBJ1-2; TRBD1 aligns across 7 bases. The CDR3 is 16 amino acids. CDR1 is SGHVS, CDR2 FQNEAQ, per germline. Trimming took 5 bases from V and 1 from J; bases not matched to a gene: 10. CDR3 DNA sequence: TGTGCCAGCAGCCCGACTGCGGGACAGATTAACTATGGCTACACCTTC. This translates into CASSPTAGQINYGYTF. The full variable domain, with the rest looked up from reference TRBV7-8 and TRBJ1-2, is GAGVSQSPRYKVAKRGQDVALRCDPISGHVSLFWYQQALGQGPEFLTYFQNEAQLDKSGLPSDRFFAERPEGSVSTLKIQRTQQEDSAVYLCASSPTAGQINYGYTFGSGTRLTVV.

The chain couples TRBV6-1 to TRBJ1-5; 8 bases map to TRBD1. After removal of 8 bases from V and 5 bases from J, the junction contained 8 bases not matched to a gene. The CDR3 extends over 14 amino acids. Germline lookup yields CDR1 MNHNS and CDR2 SASEGT. The CDR3 DNA is TGTGCCAGCCACGAGACAGGGGATGATCAGCCCCAGCATTTT. This translates into CASHETGDDQPQHF.

This chain joins TRBV5-1 and TRBJ2-2, with TRBD2 identical over 8 bases. V shed 5 bases and J 3 bases; nucleotides not matched to a gene: 9. The CDR3 length is 16 residues. Germline CDR1 and CDR2: SGHRS and YFSETQ. In DNA form, the CDR3 reads TGCGCCAGCAGACAGGGACTAGGCCTGGACACCGGGGAGCTGTTTTTT. Amino acid sequence: CASRQGLGLDTGELFF. Full variable domain (missing parts from reference TRBV5-1 and TRBJ2-2): KAGVTQTPRYLIKTRGQQVTLSCSPISGHRSVSWYQQTPGQGLQFLFEYFSETQRNKGNFPGRFSGRQFSNSRSEMNVSTLELGDSALYLCASRQGLGLDTGELFFGEGSRLTVL.